Below, 27 T cell receptor beta chains from the same sample are listed, as sequenced in a study of OX40 agonist ivuxolimab in advanced cancers. Repertoires were generated with immunoSEQ multiplex PCR, while TCRdb's copy carries only in-frame clones and drops some. The table records roughly 89,000 clones, about 82% of them present only once. The sample here was CD4+ or CD8+ T cells sorted from blood, taken in a trial of the OX40 agonist ivuxolimab. The source of these receptors is an adult with an advanced solid tumor such as melanoma, head and neck, liver or kidney cancer.

V gene TRBV5-1 combines with J gene TRBJ2-5; the D gene is possibly TRBD1 (6 bases). Germline CDR1 is SGHRS and CDR2 is YFSETQ. Between the trimmed V and J ends, which lost 5 bases and 5 bases, there was a span of 19 bases. The CDR3 has 15 amino acids. Written as DNA, the CDR3 is TGCGCCAGCAGGGCCGGGACACCTAACTGGGAGACCCAGTACTTC. Protein product: CASRAGTPNWETQYF.

The gene calls are TRBV5-8 and TRBJ1-1; D gene ambiguous. The germline gives CDR1 SGHTS, CDR2 YDEGEE. The CDR3 extends over 12 amino acids. Between the trimmed V and J ends, which lost 0 bases and 7 bases, there was a span of 7 bases. The CDR3 protein is CASSLAQLEAFF. The CDR3 bases are TGTGCCAGCAGCTTGGCACAGCTTGAAGCTTTCTTT.

The rearrangement uses TRBV9 and TRBJ1-1; 11 positions agree with TRBD1. V dropped 0 bases and J dropped 3; count of bases not matched to a gene: 4. The V gene's germline CDR1 is SGDLS and CDR2 YYNGEE. This CDR3 has 16 amino acids. The CDR3 coding sequence is TGTGCCAGCAGCGTAGTTCCGGGACAGGGGGACACTGAAGCTTTCTTT. Its protein product is CASSVVPGQGDTEAFF.

The chain carries TRBV11-2 and TRBJ1-6, with 7 bases fitting TRBD1. After removal of 2 bases from V and 6 bases from J, the junction contained 7 bases not matched to a gene. The CDR3 sequence is 16 residues long. CDR1 is SGHAT, CDR2 FQNNGV, per germline. CDR3 residues: CASSLSQTGPNSPLHF. In nucleotides, the CDR3 is TGTGCCAGCAGCTTATCGCAGACAGGGCCTAATTCACCCCTCCACTTT.

The chain couples TRBV29-1 to TRBJ1-1, with D perhaps TRBD1 (5 bases). This CDR3 is built from 13 residues. CDR1 is SQVTM, CDR2 ANQGSEA, per germline. V was pared by 3 bases and J by 7 bases, with 15 bases between. The chain's CDR3 is CSVDGGRANEAFF. Written as DNA, the CDR3 is TGCAGCGTTGATGGAGGCAGGGCGAATGAAGCTTTCTTT.

V and J are TRBV18 and TRBJ2-7; D unclear. Germline V gene data show CDR1 as KGHSH and CDR2 as LQKENI. V dropped 0 bases and J dropped 5 bases, with 11 bases sitting between them. This CDR3 is built from 14 residues. The CDR3 sequence is CASSPPSDRNEQYF. The CDR3 DNA sequence: TGTGCCAGCTCACCACCGTCAGACCGAAACGAGCAGTACTTC.

V gene TRBV5-4 combines with J gene TRBJ2-3; D remains unclear. V lost 0 bases and J lost 6, with 8 bases in between. CDR1 and CDR2 (germline): SGHNT, YYREEE (reference sequence). The CDR3 has 13 amino acids. The CDR3 DNA reads as TGTGCCAGCAGCTTGGAAGAAGGGGATACGCAGTATTTT. It specifies CASSLEEGDTQYF.

This clone was seen just once. This rearrangement joins TRBV6-6 to TRBJ1-2; TRBD1 agrees at 9 bases. The germline CDR1 and CDR2 sequences are MNHNY and SVGAGI (reference sequence). This CDR3 is 15 amino acids long. V dropped 5 bases and J dropped 5; count of bases not matched to a gene: 9. This CDR3 is CASSPGQGSLYGYTF. CDR3 coding DNA: TGTGCCAGCAGTCCCGGACAGGGGTCCTTGTATGGCTACACCTTC.

V is TRBV5-4 and J is TRBJ1-1, with D uncertain. CDR1 is SGHNT, CDR2 YYREEE, per germline (reference sequence). V was cut by 3 bases and J by 0 bases, with 15 bases left in between. The CDR3 runs to 16 residues. The CDR3 region is CASSWPHGDLNTEAFF. The CDR3 coding sequence is TGTGCCAGCAGCTGGCCCCATGGCGATTTGAACACTGAAGCTTTCTTT.

This clone was detected only once. The chain carries TRBV5-1 and TRBJ2-5, with D uncertain. Germline values: CDR1 SGHRS, CDR2 YFSETQ. Trimming cost V 0 bases and J 2 bases, with 8 bases left between them. The CDR3 has 14 residues. CDR3 protein: CASSLGRSQETQYF. As DNA, the CDR3 is TGCGCCAGCAGCTTGGGTCGGTCGCAAGAGACCCAGTACTTC.

This sequence joins TRBV19 and TRBJ1-5, with 7 bases aligning to TRBD1. In germline, CDR1 is LNHDA, CDR2 SQIVND (reference sequence). This CDR3 has 12 amino acids. J was trimmed by 10 bases and V by 7 bases; bases with no gene match: 7. Here the CDR3 DNA reads TGTGCCAGTATACAGGGGACCGGACCCCAGCATTTT. Translation: CASIQGTGPQHF.

This chain uses TRBV30 with TRBJ2-5, with D unclear. This CDR3 spans 14 amino acids. Germline values: CDR1 GTSNPN, CDR2 SVGIG (reference sequence). With 4 bases removed from V and 11 bases from J, the gap between germline ends came to 23 bases. The CDR3 nucleotides read TGTGCCTGGACGACTGGGAACTCCCGGTATGTGCAGTACTTC. It is translated as CAWTTGNSRYVQYF.

This chain joins TRBV18 and TRBJ2-3; TRBD1 aligns across 7 bases. Germline V CDR1 and CDR2: KGHSH, LQKENI. Trimming cost V 3 bases and J 1 base; bases outside gene matches: 1. CDR3 size: 14 residues. This CDR3 is CASSPGQRTDTQYF. In DNA form, the CDR3 reads TGTGCCAGCTCACCGGGACAGCGCACAGATACGCAGTATTTT. Drawing the rest from reference TRBV18 and TRBJ2-3, the complete variable domain is NAGVMQNPRHLVRRRGQEARLRCSPMKGHSHVYWYRQLPEEGLKFMVYLQKENIIDESGMPKERFSAEFPKEGPSILRIQQVVRGDSAAYFCASSPGQRTDTQYFGPGTRLTVL.

The chain joins TRBV6-4 to TRBJ2-3, with 12 positions matching TRBD2. Losses at the gene ends were 0 bases for V and 3 bases for J; bases not matched to a gene: 7. CDR1 and CDR2 (germline): MRHNA, SNTAGT. The length of the CDR3 is 18 residues. For the CDR3, the DNA is TGTGCCAGCAGTGACTCCTGGACTAGCGGGGAAGGTACAGATACGCAGTATTTT. It encodes CASSDSWTSGEGTDTQYF.

This clone was picked up a small number of times. This chain uses TRBV7-9 with TRBJ1-5; D is unresolved. V dropped 1 base and J dropped 2 bases, with 15 bases sitting between them. Germline CDR1 reads SEHNR; CDR2 reads FQNEAQ (reference sequence). The length of the CDR3 is 17 residues. The CDR3 sequence is CASSLGTGGEGNQPQHF. As DNA, the CDR3 is TGTGCCAGCAGCTTAGGTACGGGCGGGGAAGGCAATCAGCCCCAGCATTTT.

The chain uses TRBV11-3 and TRBJ2-3; 8 nucleotides line up with TRBD1. The J segment lost 0 bases and the V segment lost 5 bases, leaving 4 bases of the junction unmatched. This CDR3 contains 15 residues. Germline assignment: CDR1 SGHNT and CDR2 YENEEA. The CDR3 loop is CASSPGGRSTDTQYF. The CDR3 DNA reads TGTGCCAGCAGCCCAGGGGGCCGGAGCACAGATACGCAGTATTTT.

V usage is TRBV12-5 and J usage is TRBJ1-1, with 10 bases identical to TRBD1. This CDR3 region has 13 residues. The V gene's germline CDR1 is LGHNT and CDR2 FRNRAP. V trimming: 6 bases; J trimming: 9 bases; junction bases outside the gene matches: 7. For the CDR3, the DNA is TGTGCTAGTGGCCCGACAGGGGGCTCAAAAGCTTTCTTT. Translating gives CASGPTGGSKAFF.

This rearrangement joins TRBV18 to TRBJ1-1, with TRBD1 matching 10 bases. The trim removed 0 bases at V and 0 bases at J, leaving 1 base unmatched. The CDR3 length is 16 residues. Per germline, CDR1 KGHSH and CDR2 LQKENI. The CDR3 protein is CASSPPDRGLNTEAFF. As DNA, the CDR3 is TGTGCCAGCTCACCACCGGACAGGGGGTTGAACACTGAAGCTTTCTTT.

The genes are TRBV4-1 and TRBJ1-3; no clear D. The CDR3 consists of 14 residues. In germline, CDR1 is MGHRA, CDR2 YSYEKL. The V and J ends lost 0 bases and 5 bases respectively, with 8 bases between them. The CDR3 is CASSQERLRNTIYF. CDR3 bases: TGCGCCAGCAGCCAAGAAAGACTGAGAAACACCATATATTTT.

The chain couples TRBV18 to TRBJ1-5; the D is unclear. The germline V gene encodes CDR1 KGHSH and CDR2 LQKENI. The CDR3 has 13 amino acids. V was shortened by 2 bases and J by 6 bases, with 8 bases between the two germline ends. The CDR3 sequence: CASSPGHGQPQHF. In DNA form, the CDR3 reads TGTGCCAGCTCACCAGGGCACGGTCAGCCCCAGCATTTT. The full variable domain, rest sourced from reference TRBV18 and TRBJ1-5, is NAGVMQNPRHLVRRRGQEARLRCSPMKGHSHVYWYRQLPEEGLKFMVYLQKENIIDESGMPKERFSAEFPKEGPSILRIQQVVRGDSAAYFCASSPGHGQPQHFGDGTRLSIL.

This clone occurred a few times. The gene calls are TRBV6-5 and TRBJ1-2; D call uncertain. CDR1 MNHEY and CDR2 SVGAGI come from the germline V gene. Trimming took 6 bases from V and 1 from J, leaving 9 bases between them. The CDR3 consists of 13 residues. The CDR3 is CASSFDGNYGYTF. DNA for the CDR3: TGTGCCAGCAGCTTTGACGGTAACTATGGCTACACCTTC.

The chain is built from TRBV6-1 and TRBJ1-3; 7 bases map to TRBD1. Germline V lookup: CDR1 MNHNS, CDR2 SASEGT. The V and J ends lost 6 bases and 2 bases, in that order; junction bases with no gene match: 10. The CDR3 contains 16 residues. The CDR3 sequence is CASRERQGGTGNTIYF. CDR3 bases: TGTGCCAGCAGGGAAAGACAGGGCGGTACTGGAAACACCATATATTTT.

This CDR3 reads CASSPRGPGDNYGYTF. The CDR3 DNA is TGTGCCAGCTCACCACGGGGGCCAGGGGATAACTATGGCTACACCTTC. This chain uses TRBV18 with TRBJ1-2; TRBD1 is a possible D gene (6 bases). V was cut by 1 base and J by 1 base, with 13 bases left in between. The CDR3 totals 16 residues. Germline CDR1 reads KGHSH; CDR2 reads LQKENI.

This rearrangement joins TRBV27 to TRBJ2-5; D is possibly TRBD1 (6 bases). Germline V gene data show CDR1 as MNHEY and CDR2 as SMNVEV (reference sequence). The V end was cut by 6 bases, the J end by 2 bases, with 7 bases between. This CDR3 comprises 12 residues. The CDR3 spells CASRQGQETQYF. CDR3 nucleotides: TGTGCCAGCAGGCAGGGGCAAGAGACCCAGTACTTC.

The chain carries TRBV30 and TRBJ2-7, with 12 bases identical to TRBD1. Germline trimming cut 8 bases from V and 2 bases from J; bases unmatched to any gene: 7. Germline lookup yields CDR1 GTSNPN and CDR2 SVGIG (reference sequence). This CDR3 has 14 residues. The CDR3 spells CARQGDRGPYEQYF. CDR3 sequence (DNA): TGTGCCAGGCAGGGGGACAGGGGGCCCTACGAGCAGTACTTC.

This rearrangement joins TRBV19 to TRBJ2-6; TRBD1 might be the D (6 bases). Trimming shortened V by 6 bases and J by 0 bases, and 24 bases separated the two germline ends. Per germline, CDR1 LNHDA and CDR2 SQIVND (reference sequence). The CDR3 consists of 20 residues. The CDR3 region is CASSPPTQGTYDSGANVLTF. The CDR3 DNA reads as TGTGCCAGTAGCCCCCCTACACAGGGTACTTACGACTCTGGGGCCAACGTCCTGACTTTC.

The chain couples TRBV19 to TRBJ2-7; D not certain. This CDR3 comprises 13 residues. Between the trimmed V and J ends, which lost 1 base and 2 bases, there was a span of 6 bases. Germline lookup yields CDR1 LNHDA and CDR2 SQIVND (reference sequence). CDR3 nucleotide sequence: TGTGCCAGTAGTATAGGGTTTACCTACGAGCAGTACTTC. Amino acid sequence: CASSIGFTYEQYF.